This T cell receptor (beta chain) was profiled in a study of T-cell memory formation after mild COVID-19 (dated by TCRdb to the early 2020s). Describing the broader study: Most TCR sequence clusters were specific to one of the two donors. T-cell clones expanding and contracting after mild COVID-19 in two donors were tracked by longitudinal TCRalpha and TCRbeta repertoire sequencing. Two young, previously healthy adult volunteers made up the cohort, one male and one female. The research as a whole found: SARS-CoV-2 specificity was not confirmed for the second-wave clones peaking on day 37. The detection of some responding clones in pre-infection memory suggests that pre-existing cross-reactive memory T cells joined the SARS-CoV-2 response. Contracting CD4+ clones turned up mainly in the CM and EM memory subsets, whereas EMRA was where CD8+ clones were enriched. Clones that contracted from day 15 to 85 showed balanced CD4/CD8 phenotypes, whereas a second wave of clones that expanded from day 15 to 37 leaned towards CD4+. Only two mild cases were covered in the study, and larger cohorts including severe cases with pre-infection samples were considered necessary.

This clonotype was counted between two and nine times. No cognate antigen has been identified for it. No base quality values were provided; no much bigger clone lies one nucleotide off. Ficoll-Paque density gradient centrifugation was the method used to isolate PBMCs. From its cysteine to its phenylalanine, the CDR3 spans 11 amino acids. Only CDR3 DNA remains: 33 bases, in frame from the first base. CDR1 MNHEY and CDR2 SVGEGT were looked up in the germline V gene. Trimming removed 2 bases from V and 8 bases from J, leaving 4 bases between the germline ends. Sequencing used an Illumina NovaSeq 6000. TCRalpha and TCRbeta cDNA libraries were constructed by 5'RACE with constant-segment primers, with sample barcodes and unique molecular identifiers being introduced. Trizol reagent was used to extract RNA from every sample. Libraries were amplified in two PCR steps, with a second sample barcode and Illumina TruSeq adapters added in the second step. Sequencing of libraries was performed on an Illumina NovaSeq with 2 x 150 bp paired-end reads. As for the original processing: The reads were demultiplexed and collapsed into UMI-guided consensus sequences using migec v1.2.7. With mixcr v2.1.11, UMI consensuses were aligned to TRA and TRB V and J templates and assembled into clonotypes. Expanded or contracted clonotypes were those called significant by both edgeR and NoisET, with noise models trained on biological replicates. edgeR calls used a false discovery rate-adjusted p below 0.01 and a log2 fold-change threshold of 1. As an exploratory analysis of dynamics, max-normalized trajectories of the 1000 most abundant clonotypes were examined with PCA combined with hierarchical clustering. Separately sequenced CD4+ and CD8+ repertoires were used to assign the CD4 or CD8 phenotype of responding clones. TCRdb passed the public sequencing reads through fastp at Q25 and MiXCR, retaining productive beta sequences. Identical CDR3 protein sequences are pooled into one entry, listed with their most common genes and DNA. The V and J calls were determined by TCRdb, not by the authors. The sample records about 310,000 distinct CDR3 sequences, approximately 20% of which are singletons. Of the sample, under 25% is held by the ten largest clones.

Sequenced: PBMCs or a T cell subset sorted from them (not recorded which). The sequence came from a man aged 18 to 29 who had mild COVID-19 (a few samples of this study predate the infection). The sample titles of this study are shuffled in the database, so cell type and time point are left out; the donor was told from shared clones. The chain employs TRBV6-2 or TRBV6-3 and TRBJ2-1; a confident D gene designation cannot be given. CDR3 reads: CASSYGHEQFF. The nucleotides are TGTGCCAGCAGTTACGGGCATGAGCAGTTCTTC.